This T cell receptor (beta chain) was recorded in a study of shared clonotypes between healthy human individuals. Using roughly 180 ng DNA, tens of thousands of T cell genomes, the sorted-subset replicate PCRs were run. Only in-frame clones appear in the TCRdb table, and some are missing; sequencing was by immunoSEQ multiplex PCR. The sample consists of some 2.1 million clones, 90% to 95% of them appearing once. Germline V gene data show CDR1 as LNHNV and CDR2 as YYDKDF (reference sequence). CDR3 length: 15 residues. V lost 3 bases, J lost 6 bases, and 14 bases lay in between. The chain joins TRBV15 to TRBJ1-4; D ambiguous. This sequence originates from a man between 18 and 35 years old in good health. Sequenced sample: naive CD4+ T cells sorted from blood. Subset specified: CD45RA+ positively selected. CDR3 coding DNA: TGTGCCACCAGCAGGGCTCCAGGCGGTGATGAAAAACTGTTTTTT. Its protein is CATSRAPGGDEKLFF. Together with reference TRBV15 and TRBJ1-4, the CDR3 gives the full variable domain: DAMVIQNPRYQVTQFGKPVTLSCSQTLNHNVMYWYQQKSSQAPKLLFHYYDKDFNNEADTPDNFQSRRPNTSFCFLDIRSPGLGDTAMYLCATSRAPGGDEKLFFGSGTQLSVL.